This T cell receptor (beta chain) was captured by sequencing in a study of cytomegalovirus exposure and HLA in healthy donors. CDR3 size: 14 residues. Losses at the gene ends were 0 bases for V and 4 bases for J; bases not matched to a gene: 1. Germline V CDR1 and CDR2: SGHRS, YFSETQ. The PCR employed 60 Vbeta primers together with 13 Jbeta primers. Generated by immunoSEQ multiplex PCR, the TCRdb table keeps only in-frame clones and is missing some. The sample has 100,000 or so clones, roughly 80% seen once. In this sample, this clone turned up once. Distinct nucleotide sequences in the sample also encode this CDR3.

The sequenced sample consisted of PBMCs. The receptor was derived from a man aged 25-45 years in good health and CMV-seropositive. The chain links TRBV5-1 to TRBJ1-1; the match to TRBD1 covers 9 bases. This chain's CDR3 is CASSLGQGGTEAFF. Written as DNA, the CDR3 is TGCGCCAGCAGCTTGGGACAGGGGGGCACTGAAGCTTTCTTT.